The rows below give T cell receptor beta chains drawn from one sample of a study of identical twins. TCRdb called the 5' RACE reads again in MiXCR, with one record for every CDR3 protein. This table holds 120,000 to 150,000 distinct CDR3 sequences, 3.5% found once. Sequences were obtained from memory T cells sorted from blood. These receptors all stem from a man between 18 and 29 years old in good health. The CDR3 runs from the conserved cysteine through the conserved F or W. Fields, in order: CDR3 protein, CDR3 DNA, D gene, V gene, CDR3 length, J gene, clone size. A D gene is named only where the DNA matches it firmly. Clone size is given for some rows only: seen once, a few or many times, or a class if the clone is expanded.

cdr3_aa: CATSREGGWNQPQHF
cdr3_nt: TGTGCCACCAGCAGAGAAGGGGGTTGGAATCAGCCCCAGCATTTT
d_call: .
v_call: TRBV15
cdr3_length: 15
j_call: TRBJ1-5
clone_size: many

cdr3_aa: CASSYSMAGTGKQYF
cdr3_nt: TGTGCCAGCAGTTACTCGATGGCGGGGACGGGGAAGCAGTACTTC
d_call: .
v_call: TRBV6-2/TRBV6-3
cdr3_length: 15
j_call: TRBJ2-7
clone_size: many

cdr3_aa: CASRRLGTSGRAAETQYF
cdr3_nt: TGTGCCAGCAGGAGACTCGGGACTAGCGGGAGGGCCGCAGAGACCCAGTACTTC
d_call: TRBD2
v_call: TRBV28
cdr3_length: 18
j_call: TRBJ2-5
clone_size: .

cdr3_aa: CASSSEPGGADTQYF
cdr3_nt: TGTGCCAGCAGCTCTGAGCCCGGGGGCGCAGATACGCAGTATTTT
d_call: .
v_call: TRBV7-9
cdr3_length: 15
j_call: TRBJ2-3
clone_size: many

cdr3_aa: CASSRTGDSTDTQYF
cdr3_nt: TGCGCCAGCAGCCGGACAGGGGATAGCACAGATACGCAGTATTTT
d_call: TRBD1
v_call: TRBV4-1
cdr3_length: 15
j_call: TRBJ2-3
clone_size: many

cdr3_aa: CASSESYNEQFF
cdr3_nt: TGTGCCAGCAGTGAGAGCTACAATGAGCAGTTCTTC
d_call: .
v_call: TRBV2
cdr3_length: 12
j_call: TRBJ2-1
clone_size: many

cdr3_aa: CASSPSGGNQPQHF
cdr3_nt: TGTGCCAGCTCACCTTCAGGGGGGAATCAGCCCCAGCATTTT
d_call: TRBD1
v_call: TRBV18
cdr3_length: 14
j_call: TRBJ1-5
clone_size: many

cdr3_aa: CASRQGTNSPLHF
cdr3_nt: TGTGCCAGTAGACAGGGGACTAATTCACCCCTCCACTTT
d_call: TRBD1
v_call: TRBV3-1
cdr3_length: 13
j_call: TRBJ1-6
clone_size: few

cdr3_aa: CSGGRLSLDWRDSTDTQYF
cdr3_nt: TGCAGCGGGGGGAGACTATCTCTTGACTGGCGGGATAGCACAGATACGCAGTATTTT
d_call: .
v_call: TRBV29-1
cdr3_length: 19
j_call: TRBJ2-3
clone_size: many

cdr3_aa: CATRAGANVLTF
cdr3_nt: TGTGCCACGCGGGCTGGGGCCAACGTCCTGACTTTC
d_call: .
v_call: TRBV15
cdr3_length: 12
j_call: TRBJ2-6
clone_size: many

cdr3_aa: CASSEIGSDTQYF
cdr3_nt: TGTGCCAGCAGTGAAATTGGGTCCGATACGCAGTATTTT
d_call: .
v_call: TRBV2
cdr3_length: 13
j_call: TRBJ2-3
clone_size: many

cdr3_aa: CSAPPMGRDHTGELFF
cdr3_nt: TGCAGTGCTCCCCCTATGGGGCGGGATCACACCGGGGAGCTGTTTTTT
d_call: .
v_call: TRBV20-1
cdr3_length: 16
j_call: TRBJ2-2
clone_size: many

cdr3_aa: CASSFPRGGHTGELFF
cdr3_nt: TGTGCCAGCAGCTTCCCCCGGGGAGGGCACACCGGGGAGCTGTTTTTT
d_call: TRBD2
v_call: TRBV5-4
cdr3_length: 16
j_call: TRBJ2-2
clone_size: many

cdr3_aa: CATSDPGNEQFF
cdr3_nt: TGTGCCACCAGTGATCCTGGCAATGAGCAGTTCTTC
d_call: .
v_call: TRBV24-1
cdr3_length: 12
j_call: TRBJ2-1
clone_size: many

cdr3_aa: CASRGGLNTGELFF
cdr3_nt: TGTGCCAGCAGAGGAGGCCTGAACACCGGGGAGCTGTTTTTT
d_call: .
v_call: TRBV6-2/TRBV6-3
cdr3_length: 14
j_call: TRBJ2-2
clone_size: many

cdr3_aa: CASSRLAGIDIQYF
cdr3_nt: TGTGCCAGCAGCCGACTAGCGGGGATCGACATTCAGTACTTC
d_call: TRBD2
v_call: TRBV3-1
cdr3_length: 14
j_call: TRBJ2-4
clone_size: many

cdr3_aa: CASSLASLANEQFF
cdr3_nt: TGTGCCAGCAGCTTGGCAAGTCTGGCCAATGAGCAGTTCTTC
d_call: .
v_call: TRBV7-9
cdr3_length: 14
j_call: TRBJ2-1
clone_size: .

cdr3_aa: CASSLPGGHYGYTF
cdr3_nt: TGTGCCAGCAGCTTACCTGGGGGCCACTATGGCTACACCTTC
d_call: .
v_call: TRBV7-2
cdr3_length: 14
j_call: TRBJ1-2
clone_size: many

cdr3_aa: CASSFGSLPDTQYF
cdr3_nt: TGCGCCAGCAGCTTCGGCTCGCTCCCAGATACGCAGTATTTT
d_call: .
v_call: TRBV5-1
cdr3_length: 14
j_call: TRBJ2-3
clone_size: many

cdr3_aa: CASSPGLAGAIQYF
cdr3_nt: TGTGCCAGCAGCCCCGGACTAGCGGGAGCCATTCAGTACTTC
d_call: TRBD2
v_call: TRBV9
cdr3_length: 14
j_call: TRBJ2-4
clone_size: many

cdr3_aa: CASRPGDTDTQYF
cdr3_nt: TGTGCCAGCAGACCCGGAGACACAGATACGCAGTATTTT
d_call: .
v_call: TRBV12-3/TRBV12-4
cdr3_length: 13
j_call: TRBJ2-3
clone_size: many

cdr3_aa: CASSQEVAGSSYNEQFF
cdr3_nt: TGTGCCAGCAGCCAAGAGGTTGCGGGGAGCTCCTACAATGAGCAGTTCTTC
d_call: .
v_call: TRBV4-2
cdr3_length: 17
j_call: TRBJ2-1
clone_size: .

cdr3_aa: CASSKGMGTGSAETQYF
cdr3_nt: TGTGCCAGCAGTAAAGGGATGGGGACAGGGTCGGCCGAGACCCAGTACTTC
d_call: TRBD1
v_call: TRBV14
cdr3_length: 17
j_call: TRBJ2-5
clone_size: few

cdr3_aa: CASSASTGNTIYF
cdr3_nt: TGTGCCAGCAGTGCAAGCACTGGAAACACCATATATTTT
d_call: .
v_call: TRBV27
cdr3_length: 13
j_call: TRBJ1-3
clone_size: many

cdr3_aa: CASSQDFTNTEAFF
cdr3_nt: TGTGCCAGCAGCCAAGATTTCACCAACACTGAAGCTTTCTTT
d_call: .
v_call: TRBV4-2
cdr3_length: 14
j_call: TRBJ1-1
clone_size: many

cdr3_aa: CAISESREIGTQYF
cdr3_nt: TGTGCCATCAGTGAGTCGAGGGAAATTGGGACCCAGTACTTC
d_call: .
v_call: TRBV10-3
cdr3_length: 14
j_call: TRBJ2-5
clone_size: many

cdr3_aa: CASSPSLPRDTEAFF
cdr3_nt: TGTGCCAGCAGCCCAAGCTTACCCAGGGACACTGAAGCTTTCTTT
d_call: .
v_call: TRBV5-6
cdr3_length: 15
j_call: TRBJ1-1
clone_size: many

cdr3_aa: CASSGRTSGGRPDTQYF
cdr3_nt: TGTGCCAGCAGTGGGAGGACTAGCGGGGGGAGGCCAGATACGCAGTATTTT
d_call: TRBD2
v_call: TRBV25-1
cdr3_length: 17
j_call: TRBJ2-3
clone_size: many

cdr3_aa: CASSIRLAGGSPSSYNEQFF
cdr3_nt: TGTGCCAGCAGCATCAGACTAGCGGGAGGTAGTCCGAGCTCCTACAATGAGCAGTTCTTC
d_call: TRBD2
v_call: TRBV11-2
cdr3_length: 20
j_call: TRBJ2-1
clone_size: many

cdr3_aa: CATSRGQEFSYEQYF
cdr3_nt: TGTGCCACCAGCAGAGGACAGGAGTTTTCCTACGAGCAGTACTTC
d_call: .
v_call: TRBV15
cdr3_length: 15
j_call: TRBJ2-7
clone_size: many

cdr3_aa: CASSLGTANYGYTF
cdr3_nt: TGTGCCAGCAGCTTAGGGACAGCCAATTATGGCTACACCTTC
d_call: .
v_call: TRBV7-9
cdr3_length: 14
j_call: TRBJ1-2
clone_size: many

cdr3_aa: CASVGGPGELFF
cdr3_nt: TGTGCCAGTGTTGGAGGGCCCGGGGAGCTGTTTTTT
d_call: .
v_call: TRBV11-1
cdr3_length: 12
j_call: TRBJ2-2
clone_size: many

cdr3_aa: CASSAGTGNEQYF
cdr3_nt: TGTGCCAGCAGTGCCGGGACAGGGAACGAGCAGTACTTC
d_call: TRBD1
v_call: TRBV6-2/TRBV6-3
cdr3_length: 13
j_call: TRBJ2-7
clone_size: many

cdr3_aa: CASSLFQFRARKLNYGYTF
cdr3_nt: TGTGCCAGCAGTTTATTCCAGTTCCGGGCCAGAAAACTTAACTATGGCTACACCTTC
d_call: .
v_call: TRBV12-3/TRBV12-4
cdr3_length: 19
j_call: TRBJ1-2
clone_size: many

cdr3_aa: CASSPDRNSGANVLTF
cdr3_nt: TGTGCCAGCAGCCCAGACAGAAACTCTGGGGCCAACGTCCTGACTTTC
d_call: .
v_call: TRBV27
cdr3_length: 16
j_call: TRBJ2-6
clone_size: many

cdr3_aa: CAWSVGHGNQPQHF
cdr3_nt: TGTGCCTGGAGTGTAGGGCATGGCAATCAGCCCCAGCATTTT
d_call: .
v_call: TRBV30
cdr3_length: 14
j_call: TRBJ1-5
clone_size: many

cdr3_aa: CASSPTFASGNTIYF
cdr3_nt: TGTGCCAGCAGCCCTACCTTTGCCTCTGGAAACACCATATATTTT
d_call: .
v_call: TRBV7-9
cdr3_length: 15
j_call: TRBJ1-3
clone_size: .

cdr3_aa: CASSLVGGLPYNEQFF
cdr3_nt: TGTGCCAGCAGCTTAGTAGGAGGGTTACCCTACAATGAGCAGTTCTTC
d_call: .
v_call: TRBV7-2
cdr3_length: 16
j_call: TRBJ2-1
clone_size: few

cdr3_aa: CASSPSRANQPQHF
cdr3_nt: TGTGCCAGCAGTCCCTCTCGAGCTAATCAGCCCCAGCATTTT
d_call: .
v_call: TRBV12-3/TRBV12-4
cdr3_length: 14
j_call: TRBJ1-5
clone_size: many

cdr3_aa: CSVSAGAFYEQYF
cdr3_nt: TGCAGCGTTTCGGCGGGAGCGTTCTACGAGCAGTACTTC
d_call: TRBD2
v_call: TRBV29-1
cdr3_length: 13
j_call: TRBJ2-7
clone_size: many

cdr3_aa: CASRWGTNQPQHF
cdr3_nt: TGTGCCAGCCGATGGGGGACCAATCAGCCCCAGCATTTT
d_call: .
v_call: TRBV6-1
cdr3_length: 13
j_call: TRBJ1-5
clone_size: many

cdr3_aa: CSARDGSYSNQPQHF
cdr3_nt: TGCAGTGCTAGAGATGGCAGTTATAGCAATCAGCCCCAGCATTTT
d_call: .
v_call: TRBV20-1
cdr3_length: 15
j_call: TRBJ1-5
clone_size: many

cdr3_aa: CASHRTDTQYF
cdr3_nt: TGTGCCAGCCACAGGACAGATACGCAGTATTTT
d_call: .
v_call: TRBV28
cdr3_length: 11
j_call: TRBJ2-3
clone_size: .

cdr3_aa: CAWNREDTGELFF
cdr3_nt: TGTGCCTGGAACAGGGAGGACACCGGGGAGCTGTTTTTT
d_call: .
v_call: TRBV30
cdr3_length: 13
j_call: TRBJ2-2
clone_size: many

cdr3_aa: CATSDSTQWDRTQETQYF
cdr3_nt: TGTGCCACCAGTGATTCGACACAATGGGACAGAACCCAAGAGACCCAGTACTTC
d_call: TRBD1
v_call: TRBV24-1
cdr3_length: 18
j_call: TRBJ2-5
clone_size: many

cdr3_aa: CSTSSYEETQYF
cdr3_nt: TGCAGCACCAGCTCGTACGAAGAGACCCAGTACTTC
d_call: .
v_call: TRBV29-1
cdr3_length: 12
j_call: TRBJ2-5
clone_size: many

cdr3_aa: CSAQRGTGATEAFF
cdr3_nt: TGCAGCGCCCAACGTGGGACAGGGGCCACTGAAGCTTTCTTT
d_call: TRBD1
v_call: TRBV29-1
cdr3_length: 14
j_call: TRBJ1-1
clone_size: many

cdr3_aa: CASSLRREREKLFF
cdr3_nt: TGTGCCAGCAGCTTAAGGAGGGAACGTGAAAAACTGTTTTTT
d_call: .
v_call: TRBV7-9
cdr3_length: 14
j_call: TRBJ1-4
clone_size: many

cdr3_aa: CASSQGTDSPLHF
cdr3_nt: TGTGCCAGCAGCCAGGGCACCGATTCACCCCTCCACTTT
d_call: .
v_call: TRBV3-1
cdr3_length: 13
j_call: TRBJ1-6
clone_size: many

cdr3_aa: CSATARIGEQFF
cdr3_nt: TGCAGTGCCACCGCCCGGATCGGCGAGCAGTTCTTC
d_call: .
v_call: TRBV20-1
cdr3_length: 12
j_call: TRBJ2-1
clone_size: many

cdr3_aa: CASSPGPEEHNSPLHF
cdr3_nt: TGTGCCAGCAGCCCTGGACCCGAGGAGCATAATTCACCCCTCCACTTT
d_call: .
v_call: TRBV5-5
cdr3_length: 16
j_call: TRBJ1-6
clone_size: many

cdr3_aa: CAWNRDRTDTQYF
cdr3_nt: TGTGCCTGGAATCGGGACAGAACAGATACGCAGTATTTT
d_call: TRBD1
v_call: TRBV30
cdr3_length: 13
j_call: TRBJ2-3
clone_size: many

cdr3_aa: CASSFGGTGELFF
cdr3_nt: TGTGCCAGCAGTTTCGGGGGCACCGGGGAGCTGTTTTTT
d_call: .
v_call: TRBV12-3/TRBV12-4
cdr3_length: 13
j_call: TRBJ2-2
clone_size: many

cdr3_aa: CASSLRTGLVLNEQFF
cdr3_nt: TGTGCCAGCAGCTTAAGGACAGGGTTAGTTCTAAATGAGCAGTTCTTC
d_call: TRBD1
v_call: TRBV7-2
cdr3_length: 16
j_call: TRBJ2-1
clone_size: many

cdr3_aa: CAIREGLTDTQYF
cdr3_nt: TGTGCCATCAGAGAGGGACTCACAGATACGCAGTATTTT
d_call: .
v_call: TRBV10-3
cdr3_length: 13
j_call: TRBJ2-3
clone_size: many